The source of this T cell receptor (beta chain) is a study of control samples from healthy donors and cancer patients. This CDR3 is 13 amino acids long. Per the germline V gene, CDR1 is SNHLY and CDR2 is FYNNEI. V was shortened by 8 bases and J by 5 bases, with 12 bases between the two germline ends. Data came from immunoSEQ multiplex PCR; TCRdb stores just in-frame clones and leaves some out. The sample lists about 70,000 clones, 94% seen once, with 2.8% in the top ten. The sample comprised blood. The chain couples TRBV2 to TRBJ1-4, with D perhaps TRBD1 (5 bases). This TCR derives from a woman in her twenties or thirties in good health. DNA for the CDR3: TGTGCCAGCTTCAGGGTCTTAAATGAAAAACTGTTTTTT. Its protein product is CASFRVLNEKLFF.